The present entry profiles one T cell receptor beta chain with its context. The data are from a study of blood T cell repertoires in COVID-19. Study summary: The study drew acute and convalescent COVID-19 samples from the United States, Italy and Spain.

Assay used: immunoSEQ multiplex PCR; TCRdb lists only in-frame clones, some missing. This table holds about 100,000 clones, 90% to 95% found once. J was trimmed by 0 bases and V by 1 base; bases with no gene match: 10. The CDR3 sequence is 19 residues long. Germline V lookup: CDR1 SGHDN, CDR2 FVKESK. V is TRBV14 and J is TRBJ2-5; 11 nucleotides align to TRBD2. The origin of this receptor is a man aged 55 to 70 with acute or convalescent COVID-19. The sample consisted of peripheral blood. The CDR3 spells CASSQAAGTSGRYQETQYF. For the CDR3, the DNA is TGTGCCAGCAGCCAAGCCGCCGGGACTAGCGGAAGGTACCAAGAGACCCAGTACTTC.